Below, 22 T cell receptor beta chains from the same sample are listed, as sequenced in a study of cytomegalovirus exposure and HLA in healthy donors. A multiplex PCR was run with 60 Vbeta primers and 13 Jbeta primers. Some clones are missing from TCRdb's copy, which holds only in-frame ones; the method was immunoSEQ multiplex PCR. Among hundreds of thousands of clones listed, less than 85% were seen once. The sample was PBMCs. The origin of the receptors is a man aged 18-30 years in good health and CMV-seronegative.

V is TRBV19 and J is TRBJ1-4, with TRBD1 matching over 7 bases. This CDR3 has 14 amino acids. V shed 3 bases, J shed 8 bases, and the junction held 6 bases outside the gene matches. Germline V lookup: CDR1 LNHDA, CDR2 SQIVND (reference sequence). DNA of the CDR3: TGTGCCAGTAGTATCAGGGGGTCTGCGGAAAAACTGTTTTTT. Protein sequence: CASSIRGSAEKLFF.

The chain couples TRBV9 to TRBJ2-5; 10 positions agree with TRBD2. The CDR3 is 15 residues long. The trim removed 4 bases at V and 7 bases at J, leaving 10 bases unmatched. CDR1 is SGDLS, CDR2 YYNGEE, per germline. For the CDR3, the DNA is TGTGCCAGCAGCACCAACAGGACTAGCGGCGTGACCCAGTACTTC. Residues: CASSTNRTSGVTQYF.

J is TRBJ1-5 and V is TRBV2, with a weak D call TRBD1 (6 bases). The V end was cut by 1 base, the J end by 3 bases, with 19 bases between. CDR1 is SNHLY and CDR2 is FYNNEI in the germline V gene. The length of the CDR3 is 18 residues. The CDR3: CASSEGVGTLKFNQPQHF. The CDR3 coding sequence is TGTGCCAGCAGTGAAGGGGTCGGGACACTTAAGTTCAATCAGCCCCAGCATTTT.

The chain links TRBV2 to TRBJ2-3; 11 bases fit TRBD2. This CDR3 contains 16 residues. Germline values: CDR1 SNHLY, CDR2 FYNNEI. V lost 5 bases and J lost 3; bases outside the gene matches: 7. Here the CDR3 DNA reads TGTGCCAGCAGTCAACCGGGACTAGCGGAGACAGATACGCAGTATTTT. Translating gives CASSQPGLAETDTQYF.

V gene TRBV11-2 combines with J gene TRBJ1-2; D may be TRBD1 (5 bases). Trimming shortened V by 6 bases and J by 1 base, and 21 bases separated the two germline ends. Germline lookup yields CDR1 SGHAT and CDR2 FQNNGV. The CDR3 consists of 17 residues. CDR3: CASSSTLTTAFNYGYTF. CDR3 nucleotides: TGTGCCAGCAGTTCCACGCTTACGACAGCTTTTAACTATGGCTACACCTTC.

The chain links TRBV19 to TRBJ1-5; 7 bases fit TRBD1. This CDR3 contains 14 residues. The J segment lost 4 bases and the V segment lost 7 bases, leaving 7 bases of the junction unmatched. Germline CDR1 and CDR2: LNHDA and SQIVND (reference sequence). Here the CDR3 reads CASTNRGRNQPQHF. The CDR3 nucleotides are TGTGCCAGTACGAACAGGGGACGAAATCAGCCCCAGCATTTT.

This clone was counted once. CDR3 coding DNA: TGTGCCAGCAGCTTAAGTAGCGGGGCAACCTACGAGCAGTACTTC. Its translation is CASSLSSGATYEQYF. The chain uses TRBV7-9 and TRBJ2-7, with 8 bases matching TRBD2. V dropped 2 bases and J dropped 2; count of bases not matched to a gene: 5. This CDR3 region has 15 residues. The V gene's germline CDR1 is SEHNR and CDR2 FQNEAQ (reference sequence).

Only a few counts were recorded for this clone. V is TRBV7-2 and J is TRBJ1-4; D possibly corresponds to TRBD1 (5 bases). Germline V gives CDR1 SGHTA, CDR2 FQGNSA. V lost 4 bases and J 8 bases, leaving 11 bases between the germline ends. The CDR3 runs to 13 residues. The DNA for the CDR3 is TGTGCCAGCAGCTGGGGACTAAGGGAAAAACTGTTTTTT. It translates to CASSWGLREKLFF.

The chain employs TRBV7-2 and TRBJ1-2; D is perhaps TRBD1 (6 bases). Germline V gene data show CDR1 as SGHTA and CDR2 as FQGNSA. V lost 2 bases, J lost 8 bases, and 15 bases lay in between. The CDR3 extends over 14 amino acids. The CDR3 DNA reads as TGTGCCAGCAGCTTATGGAGCGGGGGCTTAGGCTACACCTTC. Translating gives CASSLWSGGLGYTF.

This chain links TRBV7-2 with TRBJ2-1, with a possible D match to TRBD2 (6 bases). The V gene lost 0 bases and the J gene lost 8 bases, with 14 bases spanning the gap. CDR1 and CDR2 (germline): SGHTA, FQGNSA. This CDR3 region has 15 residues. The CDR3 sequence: CASSLAARTGDEQFF. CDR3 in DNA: TGTGCCAGCAGCTTAGCAGCCCGTACGGGGGATGAGCAGTTCTTC.

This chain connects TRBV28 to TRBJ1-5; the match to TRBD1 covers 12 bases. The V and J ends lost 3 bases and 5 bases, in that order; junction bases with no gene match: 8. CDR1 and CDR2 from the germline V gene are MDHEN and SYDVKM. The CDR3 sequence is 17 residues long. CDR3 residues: CASSFMRDRGLDQPQHF. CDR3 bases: TGTGCCAGCAGTTTCATGCGGGACAGGGGGCTGGATCAGCCCCAGCATTTT.

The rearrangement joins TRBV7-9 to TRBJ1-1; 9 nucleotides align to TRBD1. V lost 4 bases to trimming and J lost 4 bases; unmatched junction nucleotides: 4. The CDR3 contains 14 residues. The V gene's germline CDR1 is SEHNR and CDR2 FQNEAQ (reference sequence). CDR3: CASSSTTGGTEAFF. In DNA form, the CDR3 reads TGTGCCAGCAGCTCAACGACAGGGGGCACTGAAGCTTTCTTT.

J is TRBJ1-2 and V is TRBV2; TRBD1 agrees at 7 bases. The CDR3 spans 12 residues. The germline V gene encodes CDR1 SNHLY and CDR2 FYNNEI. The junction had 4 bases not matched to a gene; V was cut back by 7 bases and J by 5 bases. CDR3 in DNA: TGTGCCAGCACCCAGACAGGGTATGGCTACACCTTC. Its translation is CASTQTGYGYTF.

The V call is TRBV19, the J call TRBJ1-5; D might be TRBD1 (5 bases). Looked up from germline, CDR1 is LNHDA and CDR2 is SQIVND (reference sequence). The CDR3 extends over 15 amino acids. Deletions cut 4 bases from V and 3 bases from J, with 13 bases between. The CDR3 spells CASSTNQGLNQPQHF. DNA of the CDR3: TGTGCCAGTAGTACGAACCAGGGCCTCAATCAGCCCCAGCATTTT.

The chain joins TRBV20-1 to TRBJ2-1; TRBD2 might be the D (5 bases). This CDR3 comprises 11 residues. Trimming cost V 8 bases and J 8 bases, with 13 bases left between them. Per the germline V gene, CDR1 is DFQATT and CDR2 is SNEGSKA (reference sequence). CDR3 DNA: TGCAGTCCTCGGGCGGGCGATGAGCAGTTCTTC. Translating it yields CSPRAGDEQFF.

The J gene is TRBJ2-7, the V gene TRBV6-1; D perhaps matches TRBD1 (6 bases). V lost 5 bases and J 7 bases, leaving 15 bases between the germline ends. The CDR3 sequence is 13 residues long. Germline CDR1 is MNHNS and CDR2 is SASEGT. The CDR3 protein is CASSTPRGREQYF. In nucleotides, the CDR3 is TGTGCCAGCAGTACGCCCAGGGGTAGAGAGCAGTACTTC.

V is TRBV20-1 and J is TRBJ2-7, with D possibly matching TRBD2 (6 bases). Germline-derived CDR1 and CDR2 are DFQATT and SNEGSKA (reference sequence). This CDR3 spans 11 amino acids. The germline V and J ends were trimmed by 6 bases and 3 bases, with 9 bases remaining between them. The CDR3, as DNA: TGCAGTGCCGGGACTTTCTACGAGCAGTACTTC. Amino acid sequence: CSAGTFYEQYF.

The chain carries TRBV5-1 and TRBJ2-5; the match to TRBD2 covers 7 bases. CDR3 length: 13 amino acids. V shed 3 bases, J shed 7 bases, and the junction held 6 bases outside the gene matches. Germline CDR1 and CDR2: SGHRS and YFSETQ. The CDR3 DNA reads TGCGCCAGCAGCTCCAGACTAGCTGGGACCCAGTACTTC. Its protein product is CASSSRLAGTQYF.

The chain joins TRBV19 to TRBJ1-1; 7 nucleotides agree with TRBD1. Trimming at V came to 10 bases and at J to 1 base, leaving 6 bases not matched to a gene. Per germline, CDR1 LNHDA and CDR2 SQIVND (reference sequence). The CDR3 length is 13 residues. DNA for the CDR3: TGTGCCACCGCCAGACAGGGGAACACTGAAGCTTTCTTT. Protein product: CATARQGNTEAFF.

In DNA, the CDR3 is TGTGCCAGCTCACCCCAAACAGGGGGCGAGACCCAGTACTTC. This sequence encodes CASSPQTGGETQYF. V and J are TRBV18 and TRBJ2-5; 9 bases match TRBD1. Per germline, CDR1 KGHSH and CDR2 LQKENI. The CDR3 spans 14 residues. The V and J ends lost 3 bases and 5 bases, in that order; junction bases with no gene match: 4.

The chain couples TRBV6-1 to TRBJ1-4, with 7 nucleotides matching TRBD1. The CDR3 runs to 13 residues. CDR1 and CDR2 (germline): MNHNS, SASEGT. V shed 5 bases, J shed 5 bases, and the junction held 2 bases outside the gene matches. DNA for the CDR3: TGTGCCAGCAGTCGACAGGGAAATGAAAAACTGTTTTTT. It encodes CASSRQGNEKLFF.

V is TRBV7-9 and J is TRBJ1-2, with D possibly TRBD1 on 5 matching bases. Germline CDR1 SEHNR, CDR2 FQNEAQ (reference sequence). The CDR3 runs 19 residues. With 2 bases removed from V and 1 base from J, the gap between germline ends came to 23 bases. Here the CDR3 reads CASSLFHGLGQGSNYGYTF. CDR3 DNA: TGTGCCAGCAGCTTATTCCACGGTTTGGGGCAGGGAAGTAACTATGGCTACACCTTC.